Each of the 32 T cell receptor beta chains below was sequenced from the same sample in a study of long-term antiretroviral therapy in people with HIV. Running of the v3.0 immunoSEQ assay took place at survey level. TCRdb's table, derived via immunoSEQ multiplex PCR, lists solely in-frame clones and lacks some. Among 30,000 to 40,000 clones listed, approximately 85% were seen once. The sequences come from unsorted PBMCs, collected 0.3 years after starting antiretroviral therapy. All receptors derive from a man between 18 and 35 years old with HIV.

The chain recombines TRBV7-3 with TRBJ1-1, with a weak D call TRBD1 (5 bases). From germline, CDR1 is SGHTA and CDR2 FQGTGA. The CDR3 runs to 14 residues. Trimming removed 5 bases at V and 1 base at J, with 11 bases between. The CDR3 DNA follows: TGTGCCAGCAGCACCCTCGGGGGGAACACTGAAGCTTTCTTT. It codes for CASSTLGGNTEAFF.

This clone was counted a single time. The CDR3 DNA reads TGTGCCAGCAGCTATCTCGGGGCTTCTAATTCACCCCTCCACTTT. Translation gives CASSYLGASNSPLHF. The V call is TRBV5-5, the J call TRBJ1-6, with a tentative D call TRBD1 (5 bases). This CDR3 contains 15 residues. CDR1 SGHKS and CDR2 YYEKEE come from the germline V gene (reference sequence). V shed 3 bases and J shed 6 bases, with 13 bases lying between them.

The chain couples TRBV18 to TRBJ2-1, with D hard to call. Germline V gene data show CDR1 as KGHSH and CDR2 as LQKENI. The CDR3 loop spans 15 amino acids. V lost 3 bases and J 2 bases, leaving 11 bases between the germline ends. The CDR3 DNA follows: TGTGCCAGCTCACCCGCCGTTGGCACCTACAATGAGCAGTTCTTC. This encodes CASSPAVGTYNEQFF.

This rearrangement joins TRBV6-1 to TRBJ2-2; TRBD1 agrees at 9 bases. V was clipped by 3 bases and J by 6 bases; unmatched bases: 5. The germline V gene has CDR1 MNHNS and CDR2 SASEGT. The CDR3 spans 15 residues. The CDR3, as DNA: TGTGCCAGCAGTGAGGGACAGGGTCTTCCCGGGGAGCTGTTTTTT. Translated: CASSEGQGLPGELFF.

The CDR3 DNA sequence: TGTGCCAGCAGCTTGGGGGGGACTACCTATTACGAGCAGTACTTC. Translation: CASSLGGTTYYEQYF. The chain joins TRBV5-8 to TRBJ2-7, with 7 nucleotides matching TRBD2. The CDR3 contains 15 residues. V lost 0 bases to trimming and J lost 4 bases; unmatched junction nucleotides: 7. Germline V gene data show CDR1 as SGHTS and CDR2 as YDEGEE.

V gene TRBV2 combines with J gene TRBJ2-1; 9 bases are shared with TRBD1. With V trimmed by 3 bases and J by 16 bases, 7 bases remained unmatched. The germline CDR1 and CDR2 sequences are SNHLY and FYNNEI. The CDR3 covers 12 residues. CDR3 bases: TGTGCCAGCAGTGATCCGGGGACAGGGCCTTTCTTC. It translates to CASSDPGTGPFF.

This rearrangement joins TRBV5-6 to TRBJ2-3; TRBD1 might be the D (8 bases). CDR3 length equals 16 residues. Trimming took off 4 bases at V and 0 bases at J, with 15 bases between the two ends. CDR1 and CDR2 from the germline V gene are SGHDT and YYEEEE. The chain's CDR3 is CASSGGQGGSTDTQYF. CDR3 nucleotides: TGTGCCAGCAGCGGCGGACAGGGAGGGAGCACAGATACGCAGTATTTT.

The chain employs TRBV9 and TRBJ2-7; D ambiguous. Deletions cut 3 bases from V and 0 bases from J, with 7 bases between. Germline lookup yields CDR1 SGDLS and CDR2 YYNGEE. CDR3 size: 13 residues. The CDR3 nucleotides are TGTGCCAGCAGCGCCGACTCCTCCTACGAGCAGTACTTC. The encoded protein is CASSADSSYEQYF.

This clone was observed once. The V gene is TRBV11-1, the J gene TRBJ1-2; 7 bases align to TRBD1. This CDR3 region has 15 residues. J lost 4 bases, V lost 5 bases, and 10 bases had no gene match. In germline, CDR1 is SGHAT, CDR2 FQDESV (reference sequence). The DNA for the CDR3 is TGTGCCAGCAGCCCAGGACAGGCCTCCGCCTATGGCTACACCTTC. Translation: CASSPGQASAYGYTF.

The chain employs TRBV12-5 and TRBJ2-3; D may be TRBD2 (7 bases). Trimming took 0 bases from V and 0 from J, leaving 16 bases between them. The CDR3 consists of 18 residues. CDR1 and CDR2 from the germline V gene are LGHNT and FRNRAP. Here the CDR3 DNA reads TGTGCTAGTGGTTTGGTCTTAGGACGGGGGGCTAGCACAGATACGCAGTATTTT. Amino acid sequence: CASGLVLGRGASTDTQYF.

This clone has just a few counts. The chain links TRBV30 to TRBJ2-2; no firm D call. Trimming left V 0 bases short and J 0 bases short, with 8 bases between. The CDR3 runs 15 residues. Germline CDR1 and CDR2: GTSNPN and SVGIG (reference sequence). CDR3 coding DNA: TGTGCCTGGAGTGTCTTGGCTACGAACACCGGGGAGCTGTTTTTT. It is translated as CAWSVLATNTGELFF.

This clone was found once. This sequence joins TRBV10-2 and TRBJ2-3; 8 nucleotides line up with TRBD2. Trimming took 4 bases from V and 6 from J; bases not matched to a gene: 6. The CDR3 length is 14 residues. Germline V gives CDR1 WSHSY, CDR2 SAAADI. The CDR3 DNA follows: TGCGCCAGCAGTGGAACGGGGGGGCTGGATACGCAGTATTTT. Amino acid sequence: CASSGTGGLDTQYF.

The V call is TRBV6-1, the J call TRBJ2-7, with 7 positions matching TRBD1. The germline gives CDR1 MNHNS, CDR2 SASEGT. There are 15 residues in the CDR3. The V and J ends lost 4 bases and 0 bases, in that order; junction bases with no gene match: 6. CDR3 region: CASSVTGTDSYEQYF. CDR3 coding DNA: TGTGCCAGCAGTGTGACCGGGACAGACTCCTACGAGCAGTACTTC.

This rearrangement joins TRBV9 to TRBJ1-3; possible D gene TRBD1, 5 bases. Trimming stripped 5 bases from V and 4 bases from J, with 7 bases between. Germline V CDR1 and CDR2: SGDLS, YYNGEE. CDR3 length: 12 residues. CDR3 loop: CASRGTGNTIYF. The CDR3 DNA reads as TGTGCCAGCAGGGGGACCGGAAACACCATATATTTT.

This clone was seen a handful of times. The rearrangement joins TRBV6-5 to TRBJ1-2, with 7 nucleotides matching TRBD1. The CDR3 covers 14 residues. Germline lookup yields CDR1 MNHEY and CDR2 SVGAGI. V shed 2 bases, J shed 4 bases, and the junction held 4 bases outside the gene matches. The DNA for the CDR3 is TGTGCCAGCAGTTACGCAGGGGGTGTCTATGGCTACACCTTC. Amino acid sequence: CASSYAGGVYGYTF.

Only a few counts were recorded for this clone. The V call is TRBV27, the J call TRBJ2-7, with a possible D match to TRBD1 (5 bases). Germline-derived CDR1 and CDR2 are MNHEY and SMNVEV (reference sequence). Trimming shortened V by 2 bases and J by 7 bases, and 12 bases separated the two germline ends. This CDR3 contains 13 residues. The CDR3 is CASSLTGLSEQYF. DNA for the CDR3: TGTGCCAGCAGTTTAACAGGCCTATCTGAGCAGTACTTC.

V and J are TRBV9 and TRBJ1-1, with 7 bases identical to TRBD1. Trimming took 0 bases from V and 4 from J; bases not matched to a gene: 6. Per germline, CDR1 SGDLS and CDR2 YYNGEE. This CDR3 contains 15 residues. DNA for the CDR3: TGTGCCAGCAGCGTAGGTCCCGCAGGGGGCACTGAAGCTTTCTTT. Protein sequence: CASSVGPAGGTEAFF.

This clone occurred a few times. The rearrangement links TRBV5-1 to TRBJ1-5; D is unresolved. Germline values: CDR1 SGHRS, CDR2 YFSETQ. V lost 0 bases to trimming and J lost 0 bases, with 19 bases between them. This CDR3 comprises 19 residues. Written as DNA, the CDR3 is TGCGCCAGCAGCTTGGTCTCCTGGACGGCTACCTATAGCAATCAGCCCCAGCATTTT. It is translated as CASSLVSWTATYSNQPQHF.

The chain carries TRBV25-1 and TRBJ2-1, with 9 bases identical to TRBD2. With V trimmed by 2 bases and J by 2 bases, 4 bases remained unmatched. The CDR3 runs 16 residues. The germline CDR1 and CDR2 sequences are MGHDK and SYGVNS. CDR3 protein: CASSEGLAGPYNEQFF. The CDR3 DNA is TGTGCCAGCAGTGAAGGGCTAGCGGGGCCCTACAATGAGCAGTTCTTC.

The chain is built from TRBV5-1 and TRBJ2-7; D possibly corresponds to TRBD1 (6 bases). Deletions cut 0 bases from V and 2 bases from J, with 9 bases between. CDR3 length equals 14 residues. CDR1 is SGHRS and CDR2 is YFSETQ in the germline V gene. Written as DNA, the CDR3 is TGCGCCAGCAGCTTGGGACAGGCCGCCTACGAGCAGTACTTC. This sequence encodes CASSLGQAAYEQYF.

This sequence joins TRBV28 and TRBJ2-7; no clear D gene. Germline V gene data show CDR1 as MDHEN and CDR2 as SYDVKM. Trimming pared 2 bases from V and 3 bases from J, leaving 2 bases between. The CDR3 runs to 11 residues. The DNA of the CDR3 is TGTGCCAGCAGTTTAGTCTACGAGCAGTACTTC. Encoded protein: CASSLVYEQYF. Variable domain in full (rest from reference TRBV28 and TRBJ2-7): DVKVTQSSRYLVKRTGEKVFLECVQDMDHENMFWYRQDPGLGLRLIYFSYDVKMKEKGDIPEGYSVSREKKERFSLILESASTNQTSMYLCASSLVYEQYFGPGTRLTVT.

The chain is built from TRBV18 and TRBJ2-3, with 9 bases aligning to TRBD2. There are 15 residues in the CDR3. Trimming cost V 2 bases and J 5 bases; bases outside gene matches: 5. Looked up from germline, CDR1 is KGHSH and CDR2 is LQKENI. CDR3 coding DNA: TGTGCCAGCTCACCAGGCGGGGGGGCCGGAGATACGCAGTATTTT. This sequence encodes CASSPGGGAGDTQYF.

The CDR3 region is CASSLSQNYGYTF. The CDR3 DNA is TGTGCCAGCAGTTTATCGCAGAACTATGGCTACACCTTC. The chain has TRBV27 and TRBJ1-2; D gene uncertain. Looked up from germline, CDR1 is MNHEY and CDR2 is SMNVEV (reference sequence). The CDR3 consists of 13 residues. V lost 0 bases, J lost 2 bases, and 4 bases lay in between.

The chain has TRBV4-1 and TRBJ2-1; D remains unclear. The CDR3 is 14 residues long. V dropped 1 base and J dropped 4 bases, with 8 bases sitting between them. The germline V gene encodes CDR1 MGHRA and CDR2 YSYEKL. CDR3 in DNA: TGCGCCAGCAGCCAAGCGCCAGTGTACAATGAGCAGTTCTTC. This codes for CASSQAPVYNEQFF.

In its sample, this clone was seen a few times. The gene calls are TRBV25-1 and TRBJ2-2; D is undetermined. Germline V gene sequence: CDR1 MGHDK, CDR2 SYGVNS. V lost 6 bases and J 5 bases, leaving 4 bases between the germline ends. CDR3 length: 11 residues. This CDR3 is CASRRTGELFF. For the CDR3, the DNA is TGTGCCAGCAGGAGAACCGGGGAGCTGTTTTTT.

CDR3 protein: CASSSGTYGGYGYTF. The CDR3 bases are TGTGCCAGCAGCTCCGGGACCTACGGGGGCTATGGCTACACCTTC. J is TRBJ1-2 and V is TRBV5-6; D possibly corresponds to TRBD1 (5 bases). This CDR3 contains 15 residues. The ends were cut back, 3 bases at V and 4 bases at J, with 16 bases in the middle. Per the germline V gene, CDR1 is SGHDT and CDR2 is YYEEEE.

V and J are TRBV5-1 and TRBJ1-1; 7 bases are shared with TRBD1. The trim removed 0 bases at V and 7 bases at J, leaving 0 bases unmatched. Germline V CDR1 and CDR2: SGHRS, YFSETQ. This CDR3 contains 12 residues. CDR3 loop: CASSLDRGEAFF. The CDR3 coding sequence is TGCGCCAGCAGCTTGGACAGGGGTGAAGCTTTCTTT. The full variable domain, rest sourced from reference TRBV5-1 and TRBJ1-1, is KAGVTQTPRYLIKTRGQQVTLSCSPISGHRSVSWYQQTPGQGLQFLFEYFSETQRNKGNFPGRFSGRQFSNSRSEMNVSTLELGDSALYLCASSLDRGEAFFGQGTRLTVV.

The CDR3 spells CASSIGGVSNQPQHF. CDR3 DNA sequence: TGTGCCAGTAGTATCGGGGGGGTTAGCAATCAGCCCCAGCATTTT. This sequence joins TRBV19 and TRBJ1-5; possible D gene TRBD1, 5 bases. Trimming left V 3 bases short and J 0 bases short, with 9 bases between. CDR1 is LNHDA, CDR2 SQIVND, per germline (reference sequence). The CDR3 sequence is 15 residues long.

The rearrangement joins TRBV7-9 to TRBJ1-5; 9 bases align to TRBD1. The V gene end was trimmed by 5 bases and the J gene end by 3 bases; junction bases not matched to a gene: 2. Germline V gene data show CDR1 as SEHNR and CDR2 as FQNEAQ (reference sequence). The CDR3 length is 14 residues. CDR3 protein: CASSKQGANQPQHF. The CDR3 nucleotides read TGTGCCAGCAGCAAACAGGGGGCCAATCAGCCCCAGCATTTT. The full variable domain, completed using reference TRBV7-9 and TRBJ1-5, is DTGVSQNPRHKITKRGQNVTFRCDPISEHNRLYWYRQTLGQGPEFLTYFQNEAQLEKSRLLSDRFSAERPKGSFSTLEIQRTEQGDSAMYLCASSKQGANQPQHFGDGTRLSIL.

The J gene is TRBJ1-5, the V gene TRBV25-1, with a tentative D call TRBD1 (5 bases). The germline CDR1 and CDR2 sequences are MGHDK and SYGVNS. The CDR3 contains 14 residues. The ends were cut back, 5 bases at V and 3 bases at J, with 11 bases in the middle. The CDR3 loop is CASSPGRYNQPQHF. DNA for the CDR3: TGTGCCAGCAGTCCGGGACGGTACAATCAGCCCCAGCATTTT.

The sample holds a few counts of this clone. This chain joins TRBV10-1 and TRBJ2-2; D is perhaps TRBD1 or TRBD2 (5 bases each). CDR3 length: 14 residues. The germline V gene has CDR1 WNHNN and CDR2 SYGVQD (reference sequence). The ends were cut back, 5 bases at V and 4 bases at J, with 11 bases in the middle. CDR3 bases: TGCGCCAGCAGTCCCGGGACCCCCACCGGGGAGCTGTTTTTT. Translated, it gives CASSPGTPTGELFF.

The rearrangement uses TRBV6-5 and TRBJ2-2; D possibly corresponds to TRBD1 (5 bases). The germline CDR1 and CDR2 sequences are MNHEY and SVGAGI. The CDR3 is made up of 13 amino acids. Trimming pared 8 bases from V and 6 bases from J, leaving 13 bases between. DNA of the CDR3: TGTGCCAGCCACCTGATGGGGCCCGGGGAGCTGTTTTTT. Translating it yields CASHLMGPGELFF.